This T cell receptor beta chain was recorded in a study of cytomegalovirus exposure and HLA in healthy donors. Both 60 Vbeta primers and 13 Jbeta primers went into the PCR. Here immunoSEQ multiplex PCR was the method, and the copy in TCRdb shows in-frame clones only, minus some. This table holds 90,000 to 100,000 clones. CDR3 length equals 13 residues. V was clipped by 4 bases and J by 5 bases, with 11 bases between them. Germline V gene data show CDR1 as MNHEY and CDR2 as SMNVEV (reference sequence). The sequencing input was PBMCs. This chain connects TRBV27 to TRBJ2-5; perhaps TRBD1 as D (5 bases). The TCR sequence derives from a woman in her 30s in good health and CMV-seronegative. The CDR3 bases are TGTGCCAGCAGTTCGGCAGGGTGGGAGACCCAGTACTTC. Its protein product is CASSSAGWETQYF.